Below, 2 T cell receptor beta chains from the same sample are listed, as sequenced in a study of T cell responses to AZD1222 COVID-19 vaccine. TCRdb keeps only in-frame clones here, not all; method: immunoSEQ multiplex PCR. Of some 110,000 clones listed, less than 90% were seen once; the top ten hold 6.5% to 8.5%. Here the sequenced sample was peripheral blood, taken on day 0 of AZD1222 vaccination. These receptors came from an adult in good health.

The chain has TRBV19 and TRBJ1-2, with D uncertain. V lost 7 bases and J 4 bases, leaving 19 bases between the germline ends. Germline V gene sequence: CDR1 LNHDA, CDR2 SQIVND (reference sequence). This CDR3 comprises 15 residues. The DNA of the CDR3 is TGTGCCAGTACCCCGGTCCTCGGCAGCTTCTATGGCTACACCTTC. Amino acid sequence: CASTPVLGSFYGYTF.

J is TRBJ1-4 and V is TRBV10-3; D ambiguous. Germline V gene lookup returns CDR1 ENHRY and CDR2 SYGVKD. V lost 3 bases, J lost 8 bases, and 16 bases lay in between. The CDR3 has 15 amino acids. The CDR3 coding sequence is TGTGCCATCAGTGATGGTTTGGGTTATGGAGAAAAACTGTTTTTT. This gives the protein CAISDGLGYGEKLFF.